This TCR beta chain was profiled in a study of metastatic and nonmetastatic thyroid tumors. The wider study: Thyroid patients, malignant and benign, had repertoires compared across blood and tumor or nodule tissue. Overall study findings and caveats: In both blood and tumor samples, TCR beta diversity was reported significantly higher for malignant than benign nodules.

In the authors' workflow: The study built a papillary thyroid cancer distant-metastasis classifier from CDR3 differences across clinicopathological groups. TCRdb re-called the PCR reads through MiXCR. TCRdb assigned the V and J calls; the authors' analysis was not used. Among approximately 41,000 clones, more than 25% were seen once, and the ten largest hold more than 9%. This clone was found many times. Antigen unknown. Patients underwent thyroid surgery, and none had received any treatment before it. This TCR was sampled from a male donor with papillary thyroid cancer or a benign thyroid nodule (not recorded which). Some clones in this sample may be carry-over from other donors' samples. What was sequenced was blood.

The CDR3 sequence is CASSLDRTGNTIYF. Written as DNA, the CDR3 is TGTGCCAGCAGCCTAGACAGAACTGGAAACACCATATATTTT. This sequence joins TRBV7-9 and TRBJ1-3; D perhaps matches TRBD1 (5 bases). CDR1 and CDR2 (germline): SEHNR, FQNEAQ (reference sequence). The germline V and J ends were trimmed by 5 bases and 2 bases, with 10 bases remaining between them. The CDR3 runs 14 residues.